This T cell receptor (beta chain) is from a study of OX40 agonist ivuxolimab in advanced cancers. Study in general: A male proportion of under 90% was recorded, with mean age roughly 62 years and range 23 to 79. Antecedent anti-PD-1, anti-PD-L1 or anti-CTLA-4 therapy was permissible, with 35% to 40% having received some.

CDR3 length equals 13 residues. Per germline, CDR1 ENHRY and CDR2 SYGVKD. V lost 8 bases and J lost 3, with 10 bases in between. Sampling times: baseline, cycle 4 day 1, cycle 7 day 1. The assay was immunoSEQ multiplex PCR, and TCRdb's table has in-frame clones only and misses some. The table shows roughly 110,000 clones, with about nine tenths occurring only once. Source: CD4+ or CD8+ T cells sorted from blood, taken in a trial of the OX40 agonist ivuxolimab. V and J are TRBV10-3 and TRBJ1-4; unclear D gene. The receptor's source is an adult with an advanced solid tumor such as melanoma, head and neck, liver or kidney cancer. CDR3 in amino acids: CAIGELSNEKLFF. CDR3 coding DNA: TGTGCCATCGGGGAATTATCTAATGAAAAACTGTTTTTT.